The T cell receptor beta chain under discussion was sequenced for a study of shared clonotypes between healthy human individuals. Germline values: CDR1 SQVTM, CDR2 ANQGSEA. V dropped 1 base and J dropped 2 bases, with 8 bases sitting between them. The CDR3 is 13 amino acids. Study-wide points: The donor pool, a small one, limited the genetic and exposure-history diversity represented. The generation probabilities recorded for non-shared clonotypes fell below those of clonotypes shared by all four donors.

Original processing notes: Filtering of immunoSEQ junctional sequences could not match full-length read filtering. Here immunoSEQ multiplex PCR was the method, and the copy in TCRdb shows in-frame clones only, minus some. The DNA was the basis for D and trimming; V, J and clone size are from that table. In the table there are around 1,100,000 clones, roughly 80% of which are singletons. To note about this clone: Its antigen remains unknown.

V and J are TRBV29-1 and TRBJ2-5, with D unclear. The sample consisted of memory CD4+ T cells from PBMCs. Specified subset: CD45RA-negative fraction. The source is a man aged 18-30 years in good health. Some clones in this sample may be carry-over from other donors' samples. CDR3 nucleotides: TGCAGCGTTGAAGGGTCCGGTCAAGAGACCCAGTACTTC. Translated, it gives CSVEGSGQETQYF.